The 21 T cell receptor beta chains given below trace back to one sample, sequenced in a study of shared clonotypes between healthy human individuals. TCRdb's copy holds only in-frame clones and misses some; the assay was immunoSEQ multiplex PCR. The table has under 1,100,000 clones, around 82% seen once. Sequenced material: memory CD4+ T cells from PBMCs. Regarding subset: CD45RA-negative fraction. These receptors were taken from a man aged 18 to 30 in good health. Some clones in this sample may be carry-over from other donors' samples.

The chain joins TRBV5-6 to TRBJ2-2; 7 bases match TRBD2. Per the germline V gene, CDR1 is SGHDT and CDR2 is YYEEEE. The length of the CDR3 is 15 residues. Trimming removed 3 bases from V and 1 base from J; junction bases left unmatched: 3. The CDR3 sequence is CASSSLAVNTGELFF. The DNA for the CDR3 is TGTGCCAGCAGCTCGCTAGCGGTGAACACCGGGGAGCTGTTTTTT.

The chain uses TRBV14 and TRBJ2-2, with TRBD2 matching 7 bases. Germline V gene data show CDR1 as SGHDN and CDR2 as FVKESK. Trimming at V came to 5 bases and at J to 7 bases, leaving 7 bases not matched to a gene. This CDR3 is 14 amino acids long. CDR3 loop: CASSTTSWGGELFF. The CDR3 DNA follows: TGTGCCAGCAGCACGACTAGCTGGGGCGGGGAGCTGTTTTTT.

The chain combines TRBV14 with TRBJ1-1, with TRBD1 matching over 8 bases. The CDR3 is 15 residues long. After removal of 4 bases from V and 4 bases from J, the junction contained 8 bases not matched to a gene. Per germline, CDR1 SGHDN and CDR2 FVKESK. CDR3 DNA: TGTGCCAGCAGCCCAATTGGACAGGGTCCCACTGAAGCTTTCTTT. As protein: CASSPIGQGPTEAFF.

The rearrangement joins TRBV11-2 to TRBJ2-5; 7 nucleotides match TRBD1. J lost 4 bases, V lost 0 bases, and 5 bases had no gene match. Germline assignment: CDR1 SGHAT and CDR2 FQNNGV. The CDR3 has 15 residues. The CDR3 loop is CASSLDGRQGETQYF. CDR3 DNA sequence: TGTGCCAGCAGCTTAGATGGTAGACAGGGAGAGACCCAGTACTTC.

This chain uses TRBV6-6 with TRBJ1-5, with 8 positions matching TRBD1. This CDR3 spans 13 amino acids. J gave up 6 bases and V 5 bases, and 3 bases lay outside the gene matches. Germline V gives CDR1 MNHNY, CDR2 SVGAGI (reference sequence). The CDR3 loop is CASSPTGGQPQHF. CDR3 in DNA: TGTGCCAGCAGTCCAACAGGGGGTCAGCCCCAGCATTTT.

The chain is built from TRBV7-5 and TRBJ2-1; the D call of TRBD2 is as the table states it, not checked on the DNA. TRBV7-5 is tagged as a pseudogene. The CDR3 is 16 residues long. The CDR3 loop is CVRRTERTSSYNEQFF. The CDR3 DNA reads TGTGTCAGAAGAACCGAGCGGACTAGCTCCTACAATGAGCAGTTCTTC.

V gene TRBV7-9 combines with J gene TRBJ2-3; D ambiguous. The germline V gene has CDR1 SEHNR and CDR2 FQNEAQ (reference sequence). V lost 1 base and J lost 7, with 6 bases in between. The CDR3 runs 12 residues. CDR3 DNA sequence: TGTGCCAGCAGCTTAGGAGGCAATACGCAGTATTTT. It yields the protein CASSLGGNTQYF.

The sample holds a few counts of this clone. The rearrangement uses TRBV18 and TRBJ2-7; 11 bases are shared with TRBD2. This CDR3 spans 15 amino acids. V shed 4 bases and J 2 bases; nucleotides not matched to a gene: 4. The germline V gene encodes CDR1 KGHSH and CDR2 LQKENI. The CDR3 coding sequence is TGTGCCAGCTCACGGGGACTAGCGGAAACCTACGAGCAGTACTTC. As protein: CASSRGLAETYEQYF.

The V gene is TRBV4-1, the J gene TRBJ1-1; D unresolved. The germline gives CDR1 MGHRA, CDR2 YSYEKL. The V end lost 0 bases, the J end lost 0 bases, and 11 bases lay between the germline ends. The CDR3 consists of 16 residues. As DNA, the CDR3 is TGCGCCAGCAGCCAAGATCCGGGCAGATTGAACACTGAAGCTTTCTTT. Its translation: CASSQDPGRLNTEAFF.

The genes are TRBV5-8 and TRBJ2-3, with D possibly being TRBD1 (7 bases). Per the germline V gene, CDR1 is SGHTS and CDR2 is YDEGEE. The CDR3 extends over 14 amino acids. Between the trimmed V and J ends, which lost 3 bases and 3 bases, there was a span of 11 bases. This chain's CDR3 is CASSWAGGTDTQYF. The CDR3 DNA reads TGTGCCAGCAGCTGGGCAGGGGGGACAGATACGCAGTATTTT.

The V gene is TRBV7-2, the J gene TRBJ1-5; 8 bases agree with TRBD1. The CDR3 is 15 amino acids. The germline V gene encodes CDR1 SGHTA and CDR2 FQGNSA. Trimming took 1 base from V and 5 from J; bases not matched to a gene: 4. CDR3 amino acids: CASSLETGVDQPQHF. The CDR3 bases are TGTGCCAGCAGCTTAGAGACAGGGGTGGATCAGCCCCAGCATTTT.

There are a few counts of this clone. The V and J genes are TRBV7-9 and TRBJ2-5; unclear D gene. Germline-derived CDR1 and CDR2 are SEHNR and FQNEAQ (reference sequence). The CDR3 has 11 residues. The V gene lost 4 bases and the J gene lost 11 bases, with 11 bases spanning the gap. CDR3: CASSSRIEQYF. The CDR3, as DNA: TGTGCCAGCAGCTCTCGGATAGAGCAGTACTTC.

V gene TRBV9 combines with J gene TRBJ2-7; 12 positions agree with TRBD1. The CDR3 runs 16 residues. Trimming cost V 4 bases and J 3 bases; bases outside gene matches: 8. The germline V gene encodes CDR1 SGDLS and CDR2 YYNGEE. In DNA form, the CDR3 reads TGTGCCAGCAGCAAGACCGGGACAGGGGGCATCTACGAGCAGTACTTC. This sequence encodes CASSKTGTGGIYEQYF.

J is TRBJ1-1 and V is TRBV28; TRBD1 is a possible D gene (5 bases). Germline V CDR1 and CDR2: MDHEN, SYDVKM. CDR3 length: 14 amino acids. V was clipped by 2 bases and J by 7 bases, with 14 bases between them. CDR3 in amino acids: CASSLPGAALEAFF. The CDR3 bases are TGTGCCAGCAGTTTACCCGGGGCGGCGCTTGAAGCTTTCTTT.

V and J are TRBV5-1 and TRBJ2-2; the match to TRBD2 covers 7 bases. V shed 5 bases and J 0 bases; nucleotides not matched to a gene: 7. Germline V gene sequence: CDR1 SGHRS, CDR2 YFSETQ. This CDR3 comprises 16 residues. CDR3 residues: CASRPVAGTNTGELFF. CDR3 nucleotides: TGCGCCAGCAGACCCGTAGCGGGCACGAACACCGGGGAGCTGTTTTTT.

The rearrangement joins TRBV4-2 to TRBJ2-2; 11 bases align to TRBD1. The J segment lost 4 bases and the V segment lost 0 bases, leaving 4 bases of the junction unmatched. CDR1 is LGHNA, CDR2 YNFKEQ, per germline. This CDR3 contains 17 residues. In DNA, the CDR3 is TGTGCCAGCAGCCAAGAAGGACAGGGGGCTATCACCGGGGAGCTGTTTTTT. Amino acids: CASSQEGQGAITGELFF.

The rearrangement uses TRBV15 and TRBJ2-3; D is uncertain. This CDR3 region has 15 residues. V was shortened by 1 base and J by 0 bases, with 8 bases between the two germline ends. CDR1 and CDR2 from the germline V gene are LNHNV and YYDKDF (reference sequence). The chain's CDR3 is CATSRVVASTDTQYF. Written as DNA, the CDR3 is TGTGCCACCAGCAGAGTCGTGGCTAGCACAGATACGCAGTATTTT.

V gene TRBV18 combines with J gene TRBJ2-2; D uncertain. This CDR3 comprises 13 residues. V gave up 3 bases and J gave up 5 bases, with 7 bases separating them. Germline CDR1 is KGHSH and CDR2 is LQKENI. Here the CDR3 reads CASSPTRTGELFF. The CDR3 bases are TGTGCCAGCTCACCGACCAGGACCGGGGAGCTGTTTTTT. Variable domain in full (rest from reference TRBV18 and TRBJ2-2): NAGVMQNPRHLVRRRGQEARLRCSPMKGHSHVYWYRQLPEEGLKFMVYLQKENIIDESGMPKERFSAEFPKEGPSILRIQQVVRGDSAAYFCASSPTRTGELFFGEGSRLTVL.

The rearrangement joins TRBV5-1 to TRBJ2-5; perhaps TRBD2 as D (6 bases). Trimming took 0 bases from V and 2 from J, leaving 14 bases between them. The CDR3 extends over 16 amino acids. Germline V CDR1 and CDR2: SGHRS, YFSETQ. CDR3 sequence: CASSLAASVGQETQYF. CDR3 in DNA: TGCGCCAGCAGCTTGGCCGCTAGCGTGGGACAAGAGACCCAGTACTTC.

The chain uses TRBV6-1 and TRBJ1-5; no reliable D call. Germline V gene lookup returns CDR1 MNHNS and CDR2 SASEGT. CDR3 length: 11 residues. V was clipped by 6 bases and J by 5 bases, with 5 bases between them. DNA for the CDR3: TGTGCCAGCAGCCGAGATCAGCCCCAGCATTTT. Translation: CASSRDQPQHF.

V and J are TRBV2 and TRBJ2-2, with no clear D. CDR1 SNHLY and CDR2 FYNNEI come from the germline V gene. This CDR3 has 14 amino acids. V lost 7 bases, J lost 5 bases, and 14 bases lay in between. CDR3 sequence: CASNGKLGTGELFF. CDR3 DNA sequence: TGTGCCAGCAACGGAAAACTTGGAACCGGGGAGCTGTTTTTT.